The present T cell receptor beta chain was sequenced within a study of T cell responses to AZD1222 COVID-19 vaccine. As to this clone: Its antigen remains unidentified.

V shed 2 bases and J shed 7 bases, with 13 bases lying between them. Germline lookup yields CDR1 SGHRS and CDR2 YFSETQ. This CDR3 comprises 14 residues. Study outcomes and limitations: Just 5 or 6 AZD1222 recipients tested seropositive at baseline. Most donors were white British and more were female, and clonal diversity was possibly underestimated. Across spike, vaccine-associated CD4 TCRs were found, dominant at 160-218 and 743-854. Unmutated variant regions reportedly attract nearly half of all spike-specific TCRs.

The table came from immunoSEQ multiplex PCR; TCRdb's copy has only in-frame clones and leaves some out. The table has about 42,000 clones, approximately 88% seen once; the top ten hold around 25%. The clonotype comes from an adult who received the AZD1222 COVID-19 vaccine. This specimen was peripheral blood, taken 28 days after the second AZD1222 dose. The chain joins TRBV5-1 to TRBJ2-1, with D tentatively TRBD1 (6 bases). The CDR3 sequence: CASSFQGIVNEQFF. CDR3 in DNA: TGCGCCAGCAGCTTCCAGGGGATTGTTAATGAGCAGTTCTTC. Variable domain in full (rest from reference TRBV5-1 and TRBJ2-1): KAGVTQTPRYLIKTRGQQVTLSCSPISGHRSVSWYQQTPGQGLQFLFEYFSETQRNKGNFPGRFSGRQFSNSRSEMNVSTLELGDSALYLCASSFQGIVNEQFFGPGTRLTVL.